This is a list of T cell receptor beta chains from one sample in a study of CD8+CD57+ T cells in acquired aplastic anemia. Using its own MiXCR run on the reads, TCRdb lists one record per CDR3 protein. The repertoire holds under 250,000 distinct CDR3 sequences, with around 32% as singletons. Sequencing was done on a sample of sorted CD4+, CD8+, or CD8+CD57+ T cells (not recorded which) from PBMCs. The receptors stem from a human donor in good health, serving as a control. The CDR3 runs from the conserved cysteine through the conserved F or W. D genes are given only for firm matches. Where a row states a size, it is once, few, many or the class of an expanded clone; other rows omit it.

d_gene,v_gene,abundance,j_gene,CDR3nt,CDR3aa
-,TRBV20-1,-,TRBJ1-6,TGCAGTGCAATGGGGACAATCCGTTCACCCCTCCACTTT,CSAMGTIRSPLHF
TRBD1,TRBV5-5,-,TRBJ1-1,TGTGCCAGCAGCTCTCAGACAGGGGGAGGCACTGAAGCTTTCTTT,CASSSQTGGGTEAFF
-,TRBV20-1,many,TRBJ1-6,TGCAGTGCCCGGTATAATAATTCACCCCTCCACTTT,CSARYNNSPLHF
-,TRBV7-9,many,TRBJ1-6,TGTGCCAGCAGCAGCTCCGGGGCTAATTCACCCCTCCACTTT,CASSSSGANSPLHF
-,TRBV19,-,TRBJ2-5,TGTGCCAGTAGTATAGGGGACACTCAAGAGACCCAGTACTTC,CASSIGDTQETQYF
-,TRBV7-9,-,TRBJ1-4,TGTGCCAGCAGCCCGCGGCGGGCAACTAATGAAAAACTGTTTTTT,CASSPRRATNEKLFF
-,TRBV10-3,many,TRBJ1-3,TGTGCCATCAGTGAGTTCTACGGTGGATCTAACTCTGGAAACACCATATATTTT,CAISEFYGGSNSGNTIYF
-,TRBV20-1,-,TRBJ2-7,TGCAGTGCCGCACGGGAAGTCTACGAGCAGTACTTC,CSAAREVYEQYF
TRBD1,TRBV20-1,many,TRBJ2-1,TGCAGTGTCCCCCGGGGACAGTCCTACAATGAGCAGTTCTTC,CSVPRGQSYNEQFF
TRBD1,TRBV2,many,TRBJ1-5,TGTGCCAGCAGTGCTCAGGGGGTAGGTGGCAATCAGCCCCAGCATTTT,CASSAQGVGGNQPQHF
TRBD2,TRBV20-1,many,TRBJ2-2,TGCAGTGCTACTAGGACTAGCGAGAACACCGGGGAGCTGTTTTTT,CSATRTSENTGELFF
-,TRBV27,-,TRBJ1-3,TGTGCCAGCAGTTTACAAGCCGGGACGACTGGAAACACCATATATTTT,CASSLQAGTTGNTIYF
-,TRBV6-5,many,TRBJ1-5,TGTGCCAGCAGTTCCGGGACGGGAAGTAATCAGCCCCAGCATTTT,CASSSGTGSNQPQHF
TRBD2,TRBV2,-,TRBJ2-4,TGTGCCAGCATAACCGACACGGGGGGACTAGCCAAAAACATTCAGTACTTC,CASITDTGGLAKNIQYF
-,TRBV12-3/TRBV12-4,few,TRBJ1-5,TGTGCCAGCCCGACCGGGACAATAATATCGCCCCAGCATTTT,CASPTGTIISPQHF
-,TRBV11-2,-,TRBJ2-3,TGTGTCAGCAGCTTAGTTGCCAAGAACACAGATACGCAGTATTTT,CVSSLVAKNTDTQYF
-,TRBV20-1,-,TRBJ1-2,TGCAGTGCTAGGGGCCGGGGGCGAGATTCTACTGGTGGCTACACCTTC,CSARGRGRDSTGGYTF
-,TRBV19,once,TRBJ2-7,TGTGCCAGTAGTAAGGGGCAAATGACGAACGAGCAGTACTTC,CASSKGQMTNEQYF
TRBD2,TRBV5-1,-,TRBJ2-1,TGCGCCAGCAACCCCCTAGCGGGAGGCTCCTACAATGAGCAGTTCTTC,CASNPLAGGSYNEQFF
-,TRBV12-3/TRBV12-4,many,TRBJ1-2,TGTGCCAGCAGTTTCAGAGTCCTTAACTATGGCTACACCTTC,CASSFRVLNYGYTF
-,TRBV24-1,many,TRBJ2-3,TGTGCCACCAGTGGAAAGGGGCGCGTGTACGGCACAGATACGCAGTATTTT,CATSGKGRVYGTDTQYF
-,TRBV6-5,many,TRBJ2-7,TGTGCCAGCAGTTTCTCCGTTAGCTCCTACGAGCAGTACTTC,CASSFSVSSYEQYF
TRBD1,TRBV19,-,TRBJ2-7,TGTGCCAGTAGTATGACAGGGGCCTACGAGCAGTACTTC,CASSMTGAYEQYF
TRBD1,TRBV7-9,few,TRBJ2-7,TGTGCCAGCAGCTCCGACAGGGCCGAGCAGTACTTC,CASSSDRAEQYF
-,TRBV7-9,-,TRBJ1-2,TGTGCCAGCAGGCGGATGGCGACAGGCAACTATGGCTACACCTTC,CASRRMATGNYGYTF
-,TRBV12-5,-,TRBJ2-2,TGTGCTAGTGGCTCGGGACATGGCACCGGGGAGCTGTTTTTT,CASGSGHGTGELFF
TRBD1,TRBV15,few,TRBJ2-3,TGTGCCACCAGCAGAACGGAGAGGCAGGGGGCAGATACGCAGTATTTT,CATSRTERQGADTQYF
-,TRBV20-1,many,TRBJ1-1,TGCAGTGCTCCAAGGTGGGCTGACACTGAAGCTTTCTTT,CSAPRWADTEAFF
-,TRBV29-1,-,TRBJ1-2,TGCAGTGTTGTGAGGGGCGGGTATGGCTACACCTTC,CSVVRGGYGYTF
-,TRBV11-2,many,TRBJ2-5,TGTGCCAGCAGCTTAGGGTGGTCCATGGAGACCCAGTACTTC,CASSLGWSMETQYF
TRBD1,TRBV10-3,-,TRBJ1-1,TGTGCCATCAGTCACGACAGGGGCTTAGCTTTCTTT,CAISHDRGLAFF
TRBD2,TRBV20-1,few,TRBJ2-1,TGCAGTGCTAAGCGGGAGGTGGCCCGGGGGGTCTACAATGAGCAGTTCTTC,CSAKREVARGVYNEQFF
TRBD2,TRBV25-1,many,TRBJ2-2,TGTGCCAGCGCCACTAGCGGGAGGGGTACCGGGGAGCTGTTTTTT,CASATSGRGTGELFF
TRBD1,TRBV19,many,TRBJ1-1,TGTGCCAGTACCCAGGACAGGGGGTACAAAGCTTTCTTT,CASTQDRGYKAFF
-,TRBV30,few,TRBJ1-1,TGTGCCTGGAGCCCCCTGGCAGGGAAACGGAACACTGAAGCTTTCTTT,CAWSPLAGKRNTEAFF
-,TRBV12-3/TRBV12-4,many,TRBJ1-5,TGTGCAACGGGTGACGGGCCCTATCAGCCCCAGCATTTT,CATGDGPYQPQHF
-,TRBV20-1,many,TRBJ1-1,TGCAGTGCTAGAGATCCTGGGGTGAACACTGAAGCTTTCTTT,CSARDPGVNTEAFF
TRBD1,TRBV6-1,many,TRBJ1-5,TGTGCCAGCAGCCCACGACAGGGCCATCAGCCCCAGCATTTT,CASSPRQGHQPQHF
-,TRBV12-3/TRBV12-4,many,TRBJ1-1,TGTGCCAGCAGTTCAGGGTTCATGAACACTGAAGCTTTCTTT,CASSSGFMNTEAFF
-,TRBV30,-,TRBJ1-1,TGTGCCTGGGGTGTTACTGAAGCTTTCTTT,CAWGVTEAFF
-,TRBV11-2,many,TRBJ2-1,TGTGCCAGCACCCTGATCGACAGTCCCTACAATGAGCAGTTCTTC,CASTLIDSPYNEQFF
TRBD2,TRBV10-3,few,TRBJ2-3,TGTGCCATCAGTGCTAGCGGGGGTATCACAGATACGCAGTATTTT,CAISASGGITDTQYF
-,TRBV2,few,TRBJ1-5,TGTGCCAGCAGTGATAGGGGGTTCAGGGGCAATCAGCCCCAGCATTTT,CASSDRGFRGNQPQHF
-,TRBV12-3/TRBV12-4,once,TRBJ2-7,TGTGCCAGCAGATTTACGGACATTATCGAGCAGTACTTC,CASRFTDIIEQYF
-,TRBV6-1,many,TRBJ1-6,TGTGCCAGCAGCGAAACACCGGGGGTAAATTCACCCCTCCACTTT,CASSETPGVNSPLHF
-,TRBV7-3,many,TRBJ1-1,TGTGCCAGCAGTTCGGGGAGGGTCGGCACTGAAGCTTTCTTT,CASSSGRVGTEAFF